Listed here are 26 T cell receptor beta chains from one sample, sequenced in a study of cytomegalovirus exposure and HLA in healthy donors. Vbeta (60) and Jbeta (13) primers were used in the PCR. Sequencing was performed with immunoSEQ multiplex PCR; in TCRdb, only in-frame clones are kept and a portion is missing. Counted here are about 110,000 clones, around 63% occurring once; the ten biggest clones make up 2.5% to 3.5%. The material sequenced was PBMCs. The receptor set was obtained from a man between 25 and 39 years old in good health and CMV-seronegative.

The gene calls are TRBV11-2 and TRBJ2-7; 11 bases fit TRBD1. This CDR3 is built from 16 residues. V dropped 1 base and J dropped 2; count of bases not matched to a gene: 4. Germline CDR1 is SGHAT and CDR2 is FQNNGV. The CDR3, as DNA: TGTGCCAGCAGCTTAGGGGACAGGGGGGGCGCCTACGAGCAGTACTTC. It encodes CASSLGDRGGAYEQYF.

V gene TRBV7-2 combines with J gene TRBJ1-5; a weak D match, TRBD1 (5 bases). V lost 1 base to trimming and J lost 0 bases, with 7 bases between them. This CDR3 is 15 amino acids long. Germline V lookup: CDR1 SGHTA, CDR2 FQGNSA. CDR3 coding DNA: TGTGCCAGCAGCTTAGTAGGGGATAGCAATCAGCCCCAGCATTTT. This encodes CASSLVGDSNQPQHF.

This clone was picked up one time. The V and J genes are TRBV9 and TRBJ2-5; TRBD2 matches 9 bases. Judging by the DNA end, TRBJ2-7 fits better; the J call may be wrong. Germline CDR1 SGDLS, CDR2 YYNGEE. The CDR3 loop spans 17 amino acids. The CDR3 spells CASSPLGNAGGPDEQYF. The DNA of the CDR3 is TGTGCCAGCAGCCCCTTAGGGAACGCGGGAGGGCCAGACGAGCAGTACTTC.

The sample holds one count of this clone. The V gene is TRBV30, the J gene TRBJ1-1; D is perhaps TRBD1 (6 bases). The V end lost 3 bases, the J end lost 7 bases, and 15 bases lay between the germline ends. The CDR3 extends over 13 amino acids. CDR1 is GTSNPN and CDR2 is SVGIG in the germline V gene (reference sequence). In nucleotides, the CDR3 is TGTGCCTGGAGGCTGAGGGGGAAAGGTGAAGCTTTCTTT. It encodes CAWRLRGKGEAFF.

In its sample, this clone was seen once. One end of the junction fails to match germline, which may point to a read error. In the same sample, other DNA sequences code for this CDR3. This chain uses TRBV2 with TRBJ1-3; D perhaps matches TRBD1 (5 bases). This CDR3 is built from 15 residues. The V gene's germline CDR1 is SNHLY and CDR2 FYNNEI. The CDR3 is CASSGRATSGNTIYF. CDR3 coding DNA: TGTGCCAGTAGTGGCAGGGCCACCTCTGGAAACACCATATATTTT.

J is TRBJ1-4 and V is TRBV7-2; 7 positions match TRBD1. This CDR3 has 15 residues. Germline CDR1 and CDR2: SGHTA and FQGNSA. The V gene end was trimmed by 5 bases and the J gene end by 3 bases; junction bases not matched to a gene: 6. The CDR3 reads CASSVKTGSNEKLFF. CDR3 sequence (DNA): TGTGCCAGCAGCGTCAAGACAGGGTCTAATGAAAAACTGTTTTTT.

The chain joins TRBV7-2 to TRBJ2-1, with TRBD2 matching 8 bases. This CDR3 has 15 residues. Germline values: CDR1 SGHTA, CDR2 FQGNSA. V trimming: 6 bases; J trimming: 3 bases; junction bases outside the gene matches: 7. CDR3 region: CASRTPGLDYNEQFF. The CDR3 nucleotides are TGTGCCAGCAGAACCCCGGGACTAGACTACAATGAGCAGTTCTTC.

The genes are TRBV11-3 and TRBJ1-4; no clear D. Germline CDR1 SGHNT, CDR2 YENEEA. Trimming shortened V by 1 base and J by 5 bases, and 5 bases separated the two germline ends. The CDR3 contains 13 residues. This chain's CDR3 is CASSLGSNEKLFF. The DNA of the CDR3 is TGTGCCAGCAGCTTAGGTTCGAATGAAAAACTGTTTTTT.

The chain is built from TRBV2 and TRBJ2-3; D is perhaps TRBD1 (6 bases). The V end was cut by 10 bases, the J end by 4 bases, with 18 bases between. The CDR3 spans 14 residues. The germline V gene has CDR1 SNHLY and CDR2 FYNNEI. This CDR3 is CATRYTGSADTQYF. CDR3 coding DNA: TGTGCCACCCGGTATACAGGGTCGGCAGATACGCAGTATTTT.

This chain links TRBV2 with TRBJ1-5; tentative D call: TRBD1 (6 bases). The germline gives CDR1 SNHLY, CDR2 FYNNEI. The CDR3 is 13 residues long. V was cut by 7 bases and J by 7 bases, with 14 bases left in between. This CDR3 is CASNRDTGQPQHF. The DNA of the CDR3 is TGTGCCAGCAATAGGGACACCGGCCAGCCCCAGCATTTT.

This chain uses TRBV4-2 with TRBJ1-4, with 9 bases identical to TRBD1. The CDR3 extends over 14 amino acids. V shed 1 base and J 6 bases; nucleotides not matched to a gene: 0. Germline-derived CDR1 and CDR2 are LGHNA and YNFKEQ. CDR3: CASSQGDRDEKLFF. DNA for the CDR3: TGTGCCAGCAGCCAAGGGGACAGGGATGAAAAACTGTTTTTT.

Points on this clone: Mismatch with germline at one junction end may stem from a read error. V is TRBV4-3 and J is TRBJ2-1, with 9 positions matching TRBD1. The CDR3 extends over 16 amino acids. Germline V gene lookup returns CDR1 LGHNA and CDR2 YSLEER. Here the CDR3 reads CASSEEGQGSVGEQFF. CDR3 DNA: TGCGCCAGCAGCGAAGAGGGACAGGGTAGTGTGGGTGAGCAGTTCTTC.

The CDR3 coding sequence is TGCGCCAGCAGCTTGGCGGGAGAAGATACGCAGTATTTT. It yields the protein CASSLAGEDTQYF. J is TRBJ2-3 and V is TRBV5-1; a weak D match, TRBD2 (6 bases). This CDR3 region has 13 residues. V was pared by 0 bases and J by 5 bases, with 7 bases between. Per the germline V gene, CDR1 is SGHRS and CDR2 is YFSETQ.

The chain carries TRBV9 and TRBJ2-3, with 11 bases identical to TRBD2. The CDR3 has 15 residues. Germline CDR1 is SGDLS and CDR2 is YYNGEE. V gave up 5 bases and J gave up 6 bases; unmatched junction bases: 8. The CDR3 sequence: CASSPSSGRADTQYF. The CDR3 coding sequence is TGTGCCAGCAGTCCGAGTAGCGGGAGGGCGGATACGCAGTATTTT. The full variable domain, completed using reference TRBV9 and TRBJ2-3, is DSGVTQTPKHLITATGQRVTLRCSPRSGDLSVYWYQQSLDQGLQFLIQYYNGEERAKGNILERFSAQQFPDLHSELNLSSLELGDSALYFCASSPSSGRADTQYFGPGTRLTVL.

The gene calls are TRBV28 and TRBJ2-5; no definite D call. The V and J ends lost 3 bases and 6 bases respectively, with 14 bases between them. The germline gives CDR1 MDHEN, CDR2 SYDVKM. This CDR3 comprises 14 residues. The CDR3 nucleotides are TGTGCCAGCAGTTTGTCGGGTGCTAAGAAGACCCAGTACTTC. Translated: CASSLSGAKKTQYF. Complete variable domain (other parts from reference TRBV28 and TRBJ2-5): DVKVTQSSRYLVKRTGEKVFLECVQDMDHENMFWYRQDPGLGLRLIYFSYDVKMKEKGDIPEGYSVSREKKERFSLILESASTNQTSMYLCASSLSGAKKTQYFGPGTRLLVL.

J is TRBJ2-5 and V is TRBV2; D not certain. Germline CDR1 SNHLY, CDR2 FYNNEI. The CDR3 consists of 13 residues. V dropped 6 bases and J dropped 5 bases, with 13 bases sitting between them. CDR3 residues: CASSKSVSETQYF. The CDR3 nucleotides read TGTGCCAGCAGCAAAAGCGTGTCGGAGACCCAGTACTTC.

As for this clone: Within the sample, other DNA sequences also encode this same CDR3. The V and J genes are TRBV5-1 and TRBJ2-7; weak D call: TRBD1 (5 bases). The CDR3 is 12 residues long. Germline loops: CDR1 SGHRS, CDR2 YFSETQ. Trimming pared 2 bases from V and 3 bases from J, leaving 6 bases between. The CDR3 protein is CASSFDSYEQYF. CDR3 in DNA: TGCGCCAGCAGCTTCGACAGCTACGAGCAGTACTTC.

The chain joins TRBV7-9 to TRBJ2-5; D is possibly TRBD2 (6 bases). The V end was cut by 1 base, the J end by 6 bases, with 21 bases between. Per germline, CDR1 SEHNR and CDR2 FQNEAQ (reference sequence). The CDR3 has 17 amino acids. CDR3 nucleotide sequence: TGTGCCAGCAGCTTAGTTCTAGCGACGCAGTTATTCCAGACCCAGTACTTC. As protein: CASSLVLATQLFQTQYF.

This clone has a handful of counts. The chain uses TRBV4-3 and TRBJ2-1; 10 positions agree with TRBD2. From germline, CDR1 is LGHNA and CDR2 YSLEER. The trim removed 0 bases at V and 6 bases at J, leaving 8 bases unmatched. CDR3 size: 17 residues. CDR3 nucleotide sequence: TGCGCCAGCAGCCAAGATATAGCGGGAGGCCCCTTCAATGAGCAGTTCTTC. Protein product: CASSQDIAGGPFNEQFF.

This rearrangement joins TRBV18 to TRBJ1-2; TRBD1 aligns across 12 bases. Germline trimming cut 3 bases from V and 4 bases from J; bases unmatched to any gene: 6. CDR1 and CDR2 from the germline V gene are KGHSH and LQKENI. This CDR3 is 16 amino acids long. In DNA, the CDR3 is TGTGCCAGCTCACCGGGGACAGGGGGCGCACTCTATGGCTACACCTTC. It codes for CASSPGTGGALYGYTF.

CDR3 loop: CATTQGSGRAQETQYF. The CDR3 bases are TGTGCCACCACCCAGGGTAGCGGGAGGGCCCAAGAGACCCAGTACTTC. The V gene is TRBV10-3, the J gene TRBJ2-5, with 11 nucleotides matching TRBD2. V lost 10 bases and J lost 1; bases outside the gene matches: 11. Germline CDR1 reads ENHRY; CDR2 reads SYGVKD. This CDR3 is 16 amino acids long.

This chain links TRBV11-2 with TRBJ2-2; 10 bases map to TRBD2. The junction had 9 bases not matched to a gene; V was cut back by 4 bases and J by 4 bases. The CDR3 loop spans 17 amino acids. CDR1 is SGHAT and CDR2 is FQNNGV in the germline V gene. The DNA of the CDR3 is TGTGCCAGCAGCTCACCCCCGGGACTAGCGTTCACCGGGGAGCTGTTTTTT. Amino acid sequence: CASSSPPGLAFTGELFF.

The chain joins TRBV28 to TRBJ2-7, with D unclear. CDR1 and CDR2 from the germline V gene are MDHEN and SYDVKM. The CDR3 is 12 residues long. Trimming removed 3 bases from V and 3 bases from J, with 6 bases in between. For the CDR3, the DNA is TGTGCCAGCAGTTTTCAAAACTACGAGCAGTACTTC. Its protein product is CASSFQNYEQYF. Complete variable domain (other parts from reference TRBV28 and TRBJ2-7): DVKVTQSSRYLVKRTGEKVFLECVQDMDHENMFWYRQDPGLGLRLIYFSYDVKMKEKGDIPEGYSVSREKKERFSLILESASTNQTSMYLCASSFQNYEQYFGPGTRLTVT.

The chain carries TRBV9 and TRBJ2-2; a possible D gene is TRBD1 (5 bases). The CDR3 has 15 residues. Germline lookup yields CDR1 SGDLS and CDR2 YYNGEE. With 0 bases removed from V and 4 bases from J, the gap between germline ends came to 10 bases. CDR3 sequence: CASSVDLQGTGELFF. The CDR3 region has the DNA TGTGCCAGCAGCGTAGATTTGCAGGGCACCGGGGAGCTGTTTTTT. Full variable domain (outside the CDR3, taken from reference TRBV9 and TRBJ2-2): DSGVTQTPKHLITATGQRVTLRCSPRSGDLSVYWYQQSLDQGLQFLIQYYNGEERAKGNILERFSAQQFPDLHSELNLSSLELGDSALYFCASSVDLQGTGELFFGEGSRLTVL.

The V gene is TRBV7-2, the J gene TRBJ2-5; TRBD2 might be the D (5 bases). The J call may be faulty, since TRBJ2-7 better matches the DNA end. The germline V gene encodes CDR1 SGHTA and CDR2 FQGNSA. The CDR3 consists of 14 residues. CDR3 residues: CASSFQRGRSEQYF. The CDR3, as DNA: TGTGCCAGCAGCTTCCAACGGGGTAGGAGCGAGCAGTACTTC.

The chain combines TRBV7-2 with TRBJ1-3; D is ambiguous. Trimming shortened V by 5 bases and J by 0 bases, and 14 bases separated the two germline ends. CDR1 is SGHTA and CDR2 is FQGNSA in the germline V gene. The CDR3 is made up of 16 amino acids. This CDR3 reads CASSLNPGNSGNTIYF. The CDR3, as DNA: TGTGCCAGCAGCCTAAACCCCGGGAACTCTGGAAACACCATATATTTT.